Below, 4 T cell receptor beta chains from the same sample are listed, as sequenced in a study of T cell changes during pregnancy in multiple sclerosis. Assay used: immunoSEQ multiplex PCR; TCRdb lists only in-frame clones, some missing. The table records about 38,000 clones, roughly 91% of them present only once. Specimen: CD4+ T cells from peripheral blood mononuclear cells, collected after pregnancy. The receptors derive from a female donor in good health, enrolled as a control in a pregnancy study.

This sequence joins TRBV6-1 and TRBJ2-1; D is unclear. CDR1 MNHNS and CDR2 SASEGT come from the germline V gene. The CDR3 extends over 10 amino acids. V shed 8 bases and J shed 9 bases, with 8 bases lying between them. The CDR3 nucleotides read TGTGCCAGCTCGCGTGGTGAGCAGTTCTTC. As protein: CASSRGEQFF.

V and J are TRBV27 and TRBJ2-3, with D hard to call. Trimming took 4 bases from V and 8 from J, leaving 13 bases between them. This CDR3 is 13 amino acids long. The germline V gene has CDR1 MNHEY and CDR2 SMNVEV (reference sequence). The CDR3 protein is CASSSASGGTQYF. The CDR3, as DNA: TGTGCCAGCAGTTCAGCTAGTGGTGGTACGCAGTATTTT.

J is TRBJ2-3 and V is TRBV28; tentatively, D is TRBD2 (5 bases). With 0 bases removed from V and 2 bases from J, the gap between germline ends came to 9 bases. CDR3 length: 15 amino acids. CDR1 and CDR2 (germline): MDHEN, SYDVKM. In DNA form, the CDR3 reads TGTGCCAGCAGTTTATGGTCCGGGGACACAGATACGCAGTATTTT. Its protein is CASSLWSGDTDTQYF.

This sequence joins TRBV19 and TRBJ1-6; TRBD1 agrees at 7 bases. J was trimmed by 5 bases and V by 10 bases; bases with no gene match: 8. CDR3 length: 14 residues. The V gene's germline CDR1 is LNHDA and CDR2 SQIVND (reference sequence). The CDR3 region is CATHPGQHNSPLHF. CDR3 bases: TGTGCCACCCATCCGGGACAGCATAATTCACCCCTCCACTTT.